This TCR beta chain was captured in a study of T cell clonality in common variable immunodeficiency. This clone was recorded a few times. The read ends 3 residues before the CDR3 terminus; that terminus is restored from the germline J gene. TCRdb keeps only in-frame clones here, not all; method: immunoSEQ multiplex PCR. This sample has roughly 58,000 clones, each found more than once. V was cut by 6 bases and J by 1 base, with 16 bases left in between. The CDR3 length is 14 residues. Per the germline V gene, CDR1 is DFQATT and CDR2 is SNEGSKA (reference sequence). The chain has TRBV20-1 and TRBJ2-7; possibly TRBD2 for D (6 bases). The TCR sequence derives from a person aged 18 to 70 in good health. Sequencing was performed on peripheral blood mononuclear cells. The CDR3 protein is CSATKRARSYEQYF. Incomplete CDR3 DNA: TGCAGTGCGACCAAGCGGGCAAGGTCCTACGAG.